This TCR beta chain was obtained from a study of blood T cell repertoires in COVID-19. There are 15 residues in the CDR3. The V and J ends lost 3 bases and 2 bases, in that order; junction bases with no gene match: 4. CDR1 and CDR2 from the germline V gene are SGHAT and FQNNGV. Individuals aged 18 to 89 years were recruited from about two dozen US areas. Clones were read by immunoSEQ multiplex PCR, and TCRdb kept only the in-frame ones, dropping some. In the table there are hundreds of thousands of clones, over 75% of which are singletons. V usage is TRBV11-2 and J usage is TRBJ1-2; TRBD1 agrees at 9 bases. The material sequenced was PBMCs or T cells enriched from blood (not recorded which). The clonotype comes from a woman between 18 and 29 years old who had recovered from COVID-19. The CDR3 DNA reads as TGTGCCAGCAGCTTGGGGACAGGGCTGAACTATGGCTACACCTTC. This translates into CASSLGTGLNYGYTF.